The 12 T cell receptor beta chains reported below all come from one sample, sequenced in a study of OX40 agonist ivuxolimab in advanced cancers. TCRdb keeps only in-frame clones here, not all; method: immunoSEQ multiplex PCR. The sample shows about 50,000 clones, about 83% of them seen only once. This specimen was CD4+ or CD8+ T cells sorted from blood, taken in a trial of the OX40 agonist ivuxolimab. The receptors shown here come from an adult with an advanced solid tumor such as melanoma, head and neck, liver or kidney cancer.

For the CDR3, the DNA is TGTGCCAGCAGCTTGGCTCAGGGGGCGCCCACCGGGGAGCTGTTTTTT. This gives the protein CASSLAQGAPTGELFF. The chain uses TRBV5-4 and TRBJ2-2; 8 nucleotides match TRBD1. CDR3 length: 16 residues. With V trimmed by 0 bases and J by 4 bases, 5 bases remained unmatched. The germline V gene has CDR1 SGHNT and CDR2 YYREEE (reference sequence).

The chain links TRBV2 to TRBJ1-4, with unresolved D. Trimming shortened V by 6 bases and J by 4 bases, and 12 bases separated the two germline ends. This CDR3 contains 14 residues. Germline values: CDR1 SNHLY, CDR2 FYNNEI. CDR3 coding DNA: TGTGCCAGCAGGTACTCGTGGGGTAATGAAAAACTGTTTTTT. Protein product: CASRYSWGNEKLFF.

The J gene is TRBJ2-3, the V gene TRBV15; D perhaps matches TRBD2 (7 bases). CDR1 and CDR2 from the germline V gene are LNHNV and YYDKDF (reference sequence). This CDR3 is 20 amino acids long. V was cut by 5 bases and J by 0 bases, with 27 bases left in between. The CDR3 region is CATSRSARRGGSSSTDTQYF. The CDR3 DNA reads as TGTGCCACCAGCCGCTCCGCTAGAAGGGGGGGTTCCTCTAGCACAGATACGCAGTATTTT.

The chain uses TRBV5-1 and TRBJ2-4; 7 bases match TRBD2. The CDR3 is 13 amino acids. Germline V gene data show CDR1 as SGHRS and CDR2 as YFSETQ. V shed 3 bases, J shed 8 bases, and the junction held 5 bases outside the gene matches. The DNA of the CDR3 is TGCGCCAGCAGCTGGGGAGGGTTAGACATTCAGTACTTC. Residues: CASSWGGLDIQYF.

The chain uses TRBV28 and TRBJ1-2, with 7 bases fitting TRBD1. J gave up 2 bases and V 5 bases, and 8 bases lay outside the gene matches. There are 15 residues in the CDR3. Germline assignment: CDR1 MDHEN and CDR2 SYDVKM. Written as DNA, the CDR3 is TGTGCCAGCAGTCCGGGACAGCTTTGGAACTATGGCTACACCTTC. It yields the protein CASSPGQLWNYGYTF.

CDR3 region: CASSPAGASETQYF. The CDR3 region has the DNA TGTGCCAGCTCACCAGCGGGTGCGAGTGAGACCCAGTACTTC. The chain is built from TRBV18 and TRBJ2-5; D may be TRBD2 (5 bases). V was trimmed by 2 bases and J by 5 bases, leaving 12 bases between them. This CDR3 is 14 amino acids long. Germline CDR1 and CDR2: KGHSH and LQKENI.

This chain joins TRBV6-1 and TRBJ1-1; D is possibly TRBD1 (6 bases). CDR1 MNHNS and CDR2 SASEGT come from the germline V gene. V shed 0 bases and J shed 4 bases, with 21 bases lying between them. This CDR3 has 18 residues. This CDR3 is CASSEAVAIRSRGTEAFF. CDR3 sequence (DNA): TGTGCCAGCAGTGAAGCGGTGGCGATTAGAAGCAGGGGCACTGAAGCTTTCTTT.

The genes are TRBV18 and TRBJ1-3, with a weak D call TRBD1 (5 bases). The CDR3 runs 16 residues. V was cut by 2 bases and J by 0 bases, with 11 bases left in between. Germline V gene sequence: CDR1 KGHSH, CDR2 LQKENI. CDR3 loop: CASSPSDKDSGNTIYF. In nucleotides, the CDR3 is TGTGCCAGCTCACCATCGGACAAAGACTCTGGAAACACCATATATTTT.

The genes are TRBV4-2 and TRBJ2-5; D possibly corresponds to TRBD1 (6 bases). Germline V gives CDR1 LGHNA, CDR2 YNFKEQ. The V and J ends lost 1 base and 1 base respectively, with 10 bases between them. The CDR3 runs to 15 residues. The CDR3 coding sequence is TGTGCCAGCAGCCAAGTTCCAGGGGCCCAAGAGACCCAGTACTTC. Translating it yields CASSQVPGAQETQYF.

This rearrangement joins TRBV5-6 to TRBJ1-3, with unresolved D. The germline V gene encodes CDR1 SGHDT and CDR2 YYEEEE. The CDR3 is 16 residues long. Trimming left V 2 bases short and J 1 base short, with 13 bases between. In DNA form, the CDR3 reads TGTGCCAGCAGCTTTTTTAGGGCGGTATCTGGAAACACCATATATTTT. It specifies CASSFFRAVSGNTIYF.

V usage is TRBV11-2 and J usage is TRBJ1-4; TRBD1 might be the D (6 bases). The ends were cut back, 4 bases at V and 8 bases at J, with 11 bases in the middle. The germline CDR1 and CDR2 sequences are SGHAT and FQNNGV. The CDR3 runs 13 residues. CDR3 residues: CASSSTQGEKLFF. The CDR3, as DNA: TGTGCCAGCAGCTCAACCCAGGGGGAAAAACTGTTTTTT.

This clone was detected only once. The gene calls are TRBV7-8 and TRBJ2-5; 8 nucleotides align to TRBD1. Trimming cost V 3 bases and J 5 bases; bases outside gene matches: 5. The CDR3 spans 14 residues. Germline V gene data show CDR1 as SGHVS and CDR2 as FQNEAQ. The CDR3 sequence: CASSLTGVGETQYF. DNA of the CDR3: TGTGCCAGCAGCTTGACAGGGGTGGGGGAGACCCAGTACTTC.